A single TCR beta chain is shown here with its context. This sample stems from a study of blood T cell repertoires in COVID-19. About the study: The origin of the acute and convalescent COVID-19 samples was the United States, Italy and Spain. Sample material is recorded as cDNA or gDNA derived from T cells, B-cell-depleted T cells, or PBMCs.

In the source study's methods: Estimated nucleated cell counts came from reference gene primer amplification. Clones were sequenced by immunoSEQ multiplex PCR, and TCRdb holds only the in-frame ones, with some missing. Clonal size and the V and J genes are those of that table, whereas D and trimming came from the DNA. The table lists around 200,000 clones, roughly 89% of them singletons. The study drew participants aged about 18 to 95 years from about two dozen US areas. The sequenced material came from PBMCs or T cells enriched from blood (not recorded which). This clonotype was sampled from a woman aged 35 to 49 with acute COVID-19.

The CDR3 DNA reads TGTGCCAGTACTACCCAGGGGATTAACTATGGCTACACCTTC. This translates into CASTTQGINYGYTF. The chain uses TRBV19 and TRBJ1-2, with D possibly being TRBD1 (6 bases). The V gene's germline CDR1 is LNHDA and CDR2 SQIVND (reference sequence). V lost 7 bases and J 1 base, leaving 13 bases between the germline ends. The CDR3 runs 14 residues.